This T cell receptor beta chain was captured by sequencing in a study of T cell therapy after organ transplantation. Background on the study: After therapy, patients were monitored for less than 35 weeks. General study findings and limits: Endogenous clonotypes not in therapy products appeared after therapy alongside transferred ones.

The assay was immunoSEQ multiplex PCR, and TCRdb's table has in-frame clones only and misses some. The table records roughly 15,000 clones, 85% of them present only once. This clone was observed a few times. Its matching antigen is unknown. Time point meaning: 20-29 weeks after completion of therapy. The V gene's germline CDR1 is SGHVS and CDR2 FQNEAQ. Germline trimming cut 6 bases from V and 4 bases from J; bases unmatched to any gene: 20. There are 20 residues in the CDR3. The specimen was CD8+ T cells from blood, collected after autologous CMV-specific T cell therapy. The chain uses TRBV7-8 and TRBJ2-2, with 10 bases that match TRBD2. This clonotype originated in a human patient who had received a solid organ transplant and had CMV disease. The graft donor may have given rise to some T cells. The DNA for the CDR3 is TGTGCCAGCAGACCATACGCGGGGCCTAGCGGGAGTGGGAGCACCGGGGAGCTGTTTTTT. It yields the protein CASRPYAGPSGSGSTGELFF.